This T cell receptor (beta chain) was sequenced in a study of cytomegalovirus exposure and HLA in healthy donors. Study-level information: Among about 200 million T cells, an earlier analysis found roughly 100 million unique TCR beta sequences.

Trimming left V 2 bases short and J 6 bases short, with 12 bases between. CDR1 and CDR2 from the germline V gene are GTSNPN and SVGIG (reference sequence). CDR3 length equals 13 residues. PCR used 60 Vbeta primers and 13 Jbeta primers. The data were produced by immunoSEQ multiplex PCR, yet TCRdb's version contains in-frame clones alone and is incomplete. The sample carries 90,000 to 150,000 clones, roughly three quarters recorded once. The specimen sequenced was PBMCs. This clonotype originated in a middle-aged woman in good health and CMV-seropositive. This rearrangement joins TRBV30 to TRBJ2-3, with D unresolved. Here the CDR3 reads CAWSLTRGDTQYF. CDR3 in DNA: TGTGCCTGGAGTTTGACTCGTGGGGATACGCAGTATTTT.